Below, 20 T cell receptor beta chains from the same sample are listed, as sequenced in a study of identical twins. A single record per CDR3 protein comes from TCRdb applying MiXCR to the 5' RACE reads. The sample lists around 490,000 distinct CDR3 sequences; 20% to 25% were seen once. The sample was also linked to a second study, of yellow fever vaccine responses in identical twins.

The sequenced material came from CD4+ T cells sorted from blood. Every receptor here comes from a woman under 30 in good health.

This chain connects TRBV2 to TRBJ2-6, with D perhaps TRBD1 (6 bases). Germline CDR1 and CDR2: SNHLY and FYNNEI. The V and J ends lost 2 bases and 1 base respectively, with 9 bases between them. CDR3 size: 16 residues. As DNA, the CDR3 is TGTGCCAGCAGTGAAACACAGGGTTCTGGGGCCAACGTCCTGACTTTC. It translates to CASSETQGSGANVLTF.

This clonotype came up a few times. This CDR3 is CSARGERFPLGPGNIRQLFF. CDR3 DNA: TGCAGTGCTAGGGGAGAAAGATTCCCGTTGGGGCCCGGAAATATTCGGCAGCTGTTTTTT. The V gene is TRBV20-1, the J gene TRBJ2-2; D might be TRBD1 or TRBD2, each matching 5 bases. The V end was cut by 3 bases, the J end by 12 bases, with 38 bases between. CDR1 is DFQATT and CDR2 is SNEGSKA in the germline V gene (reference sequence). The CDR3 covers 20 residues.

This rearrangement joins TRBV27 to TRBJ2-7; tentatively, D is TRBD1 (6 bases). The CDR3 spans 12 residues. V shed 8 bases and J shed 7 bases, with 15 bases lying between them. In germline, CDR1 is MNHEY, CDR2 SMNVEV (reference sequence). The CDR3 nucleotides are TGTGCCAGCGGGCAAAGACAGGAGGAGCAGTACGTC. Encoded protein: CASGQRQEEQYV.

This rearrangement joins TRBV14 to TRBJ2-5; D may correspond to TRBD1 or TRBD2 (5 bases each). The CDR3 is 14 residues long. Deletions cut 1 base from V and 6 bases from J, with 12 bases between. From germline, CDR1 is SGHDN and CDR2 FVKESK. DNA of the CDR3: TGTGCCAGCAGCCAAGTGCGTGGGGGTCAGACCCAGTACTTC. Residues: CASSQVRGGQTQYF.

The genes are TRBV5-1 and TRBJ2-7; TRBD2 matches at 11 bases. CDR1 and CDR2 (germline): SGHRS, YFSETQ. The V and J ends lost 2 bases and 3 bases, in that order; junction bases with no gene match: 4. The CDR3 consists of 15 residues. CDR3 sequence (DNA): TGCGCCAGCAGCTTTAGCGGGAGGGCCGGCTACGAGCAGTACTTC. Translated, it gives CASSFSGRAGYEQYF.

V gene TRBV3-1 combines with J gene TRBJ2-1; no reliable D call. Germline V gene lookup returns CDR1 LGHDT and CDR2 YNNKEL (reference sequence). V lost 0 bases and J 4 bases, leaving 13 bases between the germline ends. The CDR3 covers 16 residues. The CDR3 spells CASSQDHSFLYNEQFF. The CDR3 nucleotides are TGTGCCAGCAGCCAAGATCACAGTTTCCTGTACAATGAGCAGTTCTTC.

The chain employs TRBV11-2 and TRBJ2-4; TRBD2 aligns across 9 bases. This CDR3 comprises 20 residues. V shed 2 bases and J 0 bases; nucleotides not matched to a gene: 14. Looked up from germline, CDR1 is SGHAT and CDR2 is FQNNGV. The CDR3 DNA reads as TGTGCCAGCAGCTTACCTCCCCTAGCGGGGCTCTCTATAGCCAAAAACATTCAGTACTTC. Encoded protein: CASSLPPLAGLSIAKNIQYF.

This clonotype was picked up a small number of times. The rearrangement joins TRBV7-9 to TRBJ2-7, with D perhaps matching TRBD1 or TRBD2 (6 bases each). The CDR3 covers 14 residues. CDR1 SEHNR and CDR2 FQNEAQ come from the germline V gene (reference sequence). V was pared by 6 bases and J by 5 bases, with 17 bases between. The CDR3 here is CASSFGGQGDEQYF. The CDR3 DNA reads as TGTGCCAGCAGTTTCGGGGGCCAAGGTGACGAGCAGTACTTC.

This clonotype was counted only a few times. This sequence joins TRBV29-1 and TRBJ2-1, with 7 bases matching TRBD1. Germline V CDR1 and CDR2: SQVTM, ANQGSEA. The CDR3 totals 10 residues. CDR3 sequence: CGTANNEQFF. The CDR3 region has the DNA TGCGGGACAGCCAACAATGAGCAGTTCTTC.

Written as DNA, the CDR3 is TGTGCCAGCAGCTCGGGGGGCAGGAATGAGCAGTTCTTC. Translation gives CASSSGGRNEQFF. The chain carries TRBV11-1 and TRBJ2-1; possible D gene TRBD2, 7 bases. V was trimmed by 4 bases and J by 7 bases, leaving 11 bases between them. The germline V gene encodes CDR1 SGHAT and CDR2 FQDESV (reference sequence). There are 13 residues in the CDR3.

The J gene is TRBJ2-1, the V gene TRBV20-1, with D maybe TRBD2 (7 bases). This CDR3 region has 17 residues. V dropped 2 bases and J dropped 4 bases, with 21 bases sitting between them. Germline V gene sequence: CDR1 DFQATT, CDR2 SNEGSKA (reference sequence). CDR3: CSARSPGRGGKYNEQFF. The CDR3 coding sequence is TGCAGTGCTAGATCACCCGGTAGGGGGGGGAAATACAATGAGCAGTTCTTC.

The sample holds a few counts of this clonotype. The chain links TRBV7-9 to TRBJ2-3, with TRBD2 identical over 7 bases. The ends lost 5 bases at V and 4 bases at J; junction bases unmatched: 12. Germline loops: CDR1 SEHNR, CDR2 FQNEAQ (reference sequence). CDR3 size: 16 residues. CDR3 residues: CASSHRRELGADTQYF. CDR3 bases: TGTGCCAGCAGCCATCGGCGGGAGCTTGGTGCAGATACGCAGTATTTT.

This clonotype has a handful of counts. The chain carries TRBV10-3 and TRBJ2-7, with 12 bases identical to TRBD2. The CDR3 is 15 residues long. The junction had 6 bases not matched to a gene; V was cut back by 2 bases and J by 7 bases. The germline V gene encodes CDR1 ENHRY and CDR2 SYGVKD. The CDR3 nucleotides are TGTGCCATCAGTGAGGGACTAGCGGGACCTTCTGAGCAGTACTTC. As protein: CAISEGLAGPSEQYF.

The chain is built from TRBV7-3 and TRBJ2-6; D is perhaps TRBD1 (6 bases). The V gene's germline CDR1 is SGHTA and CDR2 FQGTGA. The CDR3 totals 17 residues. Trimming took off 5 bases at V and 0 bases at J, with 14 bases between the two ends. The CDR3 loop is CASSINRVSSGANVLTF. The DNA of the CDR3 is TGTGCCAGCAGCATCAACAGGGTTAGCTCTGGGGCCAACGTCCTGACTTTC.

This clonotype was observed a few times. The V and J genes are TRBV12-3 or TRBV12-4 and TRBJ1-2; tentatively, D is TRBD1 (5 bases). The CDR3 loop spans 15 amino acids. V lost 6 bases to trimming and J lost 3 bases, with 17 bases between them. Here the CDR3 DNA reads TGTGCCAGCAGCCTCCGTAGGGGAGGGGACTATGGCTACACCTTC. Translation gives CASSLRRGGDYGYTF.

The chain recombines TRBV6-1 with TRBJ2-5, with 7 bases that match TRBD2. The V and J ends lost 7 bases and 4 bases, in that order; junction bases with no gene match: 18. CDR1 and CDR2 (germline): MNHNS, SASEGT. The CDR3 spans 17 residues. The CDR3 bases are TGTGCCAGCACCCCACCGGGGAGGGCCCGGAGATTAGAGACCCAGTACTTC. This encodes CASTPPGRARRLETQYF.

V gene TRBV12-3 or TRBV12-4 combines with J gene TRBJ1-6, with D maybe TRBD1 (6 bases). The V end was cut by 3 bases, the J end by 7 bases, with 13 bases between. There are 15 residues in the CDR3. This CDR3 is CASSFNRVVNSPLHF. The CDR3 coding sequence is TGTGCCAGCAGTTTTAACAGGGTGGTCAATTCACCCCTCCACTTT.

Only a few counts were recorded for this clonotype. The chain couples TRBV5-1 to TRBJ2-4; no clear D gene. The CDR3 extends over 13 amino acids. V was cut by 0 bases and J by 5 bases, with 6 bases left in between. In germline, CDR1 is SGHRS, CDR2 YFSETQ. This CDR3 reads CASSLGGQNIQYF. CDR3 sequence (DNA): TGCGCCAGCAGCTTGGGCGGACAAAACATTCAGTACTTC.

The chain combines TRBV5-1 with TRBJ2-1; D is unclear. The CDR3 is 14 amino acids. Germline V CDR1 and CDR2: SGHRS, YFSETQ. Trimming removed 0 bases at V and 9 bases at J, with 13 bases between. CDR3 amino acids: CASSLGQRTGEQFF. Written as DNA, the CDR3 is TGCGCCAGCAGCTTGGGTCAGAGAACGGGTGAGCAGTTCTTC.

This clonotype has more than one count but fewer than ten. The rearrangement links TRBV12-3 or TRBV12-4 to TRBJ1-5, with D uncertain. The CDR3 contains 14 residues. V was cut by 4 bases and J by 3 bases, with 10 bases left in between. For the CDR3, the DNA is TGTGCCAGCAGTTCTTTTACATCCAATCAGCCCCAGCATTTT. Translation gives CASSSFTSNQPQHF.